The sequence of this TCR beta chain was determined in a study of T-cell memory formation after mild COVID-19. In germline, CDR1 is MNHEY, CDR2 SVGAGI. V was clipped by 5 bases and J by 9 bases, with 17 bases between them. The CDR3 is 13 residues long. With constant-segment primers, 5'RACE yielded cDNA libraries of TCR alpha and TCR beta that carried sample barcodes and UMIs. TCRdb used MiXCR to reprocess the 5' RACE reads, holding one entry per CDR3 protein. Among 500,000 to 650,000 distinct CDR3 sequences listed, about 22% were seen once. Study-level points and caveats: CD4+ contracting clones were mainly CM and EM; CD8+ ones, EMRA. Clones contracting over day 15 to 85 were CD4/CD8 balanced, with later expanders leaning CD4+.

On this clonotype itself: Its target is not known.

This TCR came from an adult woman who had mild COVID-19 (a few samples of this study predate the infection). Cell type and time point are not known. This chain uses TRBV6-5 with TRBJ2-7, with TRBD1 as a possible D gene (7 bases). Sequencing input: PBMCs or a T cell subset sorted from them (not recorded which). The CDR3 coding sequence is TGTGCCAGCAGTCCCGGACAGGCCGGGGGGCAGTACTTC. Residues: CASSPGQAGGQYF.